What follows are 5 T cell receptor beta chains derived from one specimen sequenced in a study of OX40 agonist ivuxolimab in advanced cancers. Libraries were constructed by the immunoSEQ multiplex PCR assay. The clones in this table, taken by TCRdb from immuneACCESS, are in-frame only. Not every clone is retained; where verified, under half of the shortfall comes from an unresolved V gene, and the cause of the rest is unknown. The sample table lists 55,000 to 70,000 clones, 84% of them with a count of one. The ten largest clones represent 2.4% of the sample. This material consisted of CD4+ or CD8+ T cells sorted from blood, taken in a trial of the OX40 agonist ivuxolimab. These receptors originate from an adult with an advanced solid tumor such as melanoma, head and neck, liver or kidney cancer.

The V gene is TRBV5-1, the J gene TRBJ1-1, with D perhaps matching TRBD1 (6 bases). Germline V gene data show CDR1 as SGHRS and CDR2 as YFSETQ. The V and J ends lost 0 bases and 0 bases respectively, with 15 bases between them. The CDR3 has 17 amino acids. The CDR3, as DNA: TGCGCCAGCAGCTTGGAGTGGCAGGGGTCTATGAACACTGAAGCTTTCTTT. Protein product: CASSLEWQGSMNTEAFF.

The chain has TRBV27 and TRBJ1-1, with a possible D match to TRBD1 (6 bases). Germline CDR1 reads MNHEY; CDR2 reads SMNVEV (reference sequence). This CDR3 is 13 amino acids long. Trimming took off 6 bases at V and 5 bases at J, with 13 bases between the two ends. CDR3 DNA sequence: TGTGCCAGCAGACTGCAAGGGGGTACTGAAGCTTTCTTT. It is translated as CASRLQGGTEAFF.

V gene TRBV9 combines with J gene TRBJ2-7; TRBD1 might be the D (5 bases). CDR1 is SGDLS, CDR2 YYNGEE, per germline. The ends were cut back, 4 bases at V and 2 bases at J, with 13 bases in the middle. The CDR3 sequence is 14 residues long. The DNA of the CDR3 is TGTGCCAGCAGCCCGGACACGGTGACCTACGAGCAGTACTTC. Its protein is CASSPDTVTYEQYF.

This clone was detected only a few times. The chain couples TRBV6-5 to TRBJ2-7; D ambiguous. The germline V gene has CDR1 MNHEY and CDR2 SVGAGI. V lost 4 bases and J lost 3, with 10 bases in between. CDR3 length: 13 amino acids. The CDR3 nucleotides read TGTGCCAGCAGTTCCGGGTCGCACTACGAGCAGTACTTC. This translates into CASSSGSHYEQYF.

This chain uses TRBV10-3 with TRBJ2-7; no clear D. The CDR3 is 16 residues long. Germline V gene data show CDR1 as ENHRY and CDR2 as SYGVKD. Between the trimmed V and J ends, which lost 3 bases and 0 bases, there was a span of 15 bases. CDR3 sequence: CAISEVASVSSYEQYF. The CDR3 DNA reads TGTGCCATCAGTGAAGTCGCGAGTGTGAGCTCCTACGAGCAGTACTTC.